What follows is one T cell receptor (beta chain) and its context. This receptor's antigen is unknown. No clone much larger than this one lies a single base away; base qualities are absent. Collaborating institutions collected whole blood in K2EDTA tubes following their own protocols. Collaborator samples were shipped for TCRbeta analysis as frozen whole blood, isolated PBMCs, or DNA extracted from either sample type. The immunoSEQ Assay, a bias-controlled multiplex PCR, was used to amplify TCRbeta CDR3 regions from genomic DNA. Regarding the original processing steps: Within the assay, amplification of reference gene primers was used to estimate how many nucleated cells each sample contained. To quantify the absolute abundance of each unique TCRbeta CDR3 rearrangement, sequence reads were collapsed and filtered. For each sample, productive Simpson clonality was calculated as the square root of Simpson's diversity index over productive rearrangements. TCRdb took over this immuneACCESS table, retaining in-frame rearrangements with V and J assigned. Such tables are incomplete; in checked studies, under half of the missing clones stem from an unresolved V gene, and the remainder is unexplained. V and J calls plus clone size are reproduced from that table; the DNA served to infer D and trimming. In this sample the table shows about 220,000 clones, around 82% of which occur a single time. The top ten hold roughly 6.7% of the sample.

These data are taken from a study of blood T cell repertoires in COVID-19 (TCRdb year 2020). For the wider study: Samples from collaborators originated in the United States, Italy and Spain and spanned both the acute and convalescent phases of COVID-19. The material from the prospective study consisted of cDNA or gDNA derived from T cells, B-cell-depleted T cells, or PBMCs. Subjects who had been exposed to COVID-19, were actively infected with it, or had recovered from it provided the deeply sampled blood TCRbeta repertoires that made up the dataset. Where available, HLA class I and class II types were taken from metadata supplied by the sample provider and were not determined by assay-based typing. The samples were drawn from two sources: the first 160 participants of the ongoing ImmuneRACE study, and 950 to 1,500 subjects contributed by 6 global collaborators. Sample metadata almost always included a de-identified subject ID, COVID-19 status, age in years and sex. The repertoires were released in a freely available public database meant as a resource for research on the immune response to SARS-CoV-2.

Points the paper makes about the study in general: Clinical and demographic metadata were provided uncurated, with the amount varying by source and participant.

V and J are trimmed by 0 bases and 1 base, and the gene matches miss 3 bases of the junction. Including the terminal cysteine and phenylalanine, the CDR3 comprises 16 residues. Solely the CDR3 DNA is kept, with 48 bases framed from the first base. Per the germline V gene, SGHRS is the CDR1 and YFSETQ is the CDR2. The specimen was peripheral blood. The sequence derives from a woman aged 65 to 85 with acute or convalescent COVID-19. The rearranged chain carries TRBV5-1 and TRBJ2-2; 7 nucleotides in the junction match TRBD1. In nucleotide form, the sequence is TGCGCCAGCAGCTTGGCGGGACAGAAGAACACCGGGGAGCTGTTTTTT. This encodes CASSLAGQKNTGELFF.